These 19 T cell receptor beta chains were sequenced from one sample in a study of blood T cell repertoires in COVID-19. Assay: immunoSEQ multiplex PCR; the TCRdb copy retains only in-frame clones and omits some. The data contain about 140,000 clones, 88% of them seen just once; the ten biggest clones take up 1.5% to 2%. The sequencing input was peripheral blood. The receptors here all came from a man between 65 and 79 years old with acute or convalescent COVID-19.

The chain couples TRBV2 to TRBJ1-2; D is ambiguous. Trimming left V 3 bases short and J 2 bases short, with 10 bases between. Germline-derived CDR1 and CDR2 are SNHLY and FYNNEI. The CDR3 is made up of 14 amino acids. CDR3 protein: CASSDFRKNYGYTF. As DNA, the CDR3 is TGTGCCAGCAGTGATTTCAGGAAGAACTATGGCTACACCTTC.

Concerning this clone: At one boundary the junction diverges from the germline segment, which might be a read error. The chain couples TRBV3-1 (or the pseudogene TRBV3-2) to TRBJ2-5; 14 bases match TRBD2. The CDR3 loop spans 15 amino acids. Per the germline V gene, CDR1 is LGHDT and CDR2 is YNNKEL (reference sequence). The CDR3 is CPSSQGTSGGETQYF. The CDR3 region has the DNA TGTCCCAGCAGCCAGGGGACTAGCGGGGGAGAGACCCAGTACTTC.

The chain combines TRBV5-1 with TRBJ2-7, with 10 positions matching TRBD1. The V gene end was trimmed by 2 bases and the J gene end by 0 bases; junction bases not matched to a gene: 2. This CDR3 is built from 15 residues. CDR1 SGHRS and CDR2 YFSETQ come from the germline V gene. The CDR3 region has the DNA TGCGCCAGCAGCTTCGGGGACAGGGGCTCCTACGAGCAGTACTTC. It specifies CASSFGDRGSYEQYF. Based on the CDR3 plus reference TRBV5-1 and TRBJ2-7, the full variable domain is KAGVTQTPRYLIKTRGQQVTLSCSPISGHRSVSWYQQTPGQGLQFLFEYFSETQRNKGNFPGRFSGRQFSNSRSEMNVSTLELGDSALYLCASSFGDRGSYEQYFGPGTRLTVT.

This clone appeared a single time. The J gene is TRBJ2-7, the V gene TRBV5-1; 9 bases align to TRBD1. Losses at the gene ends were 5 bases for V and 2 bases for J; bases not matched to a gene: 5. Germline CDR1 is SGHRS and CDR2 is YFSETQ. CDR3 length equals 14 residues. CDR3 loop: CASRGTGPTYEQYF. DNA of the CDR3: TGCGCCAGCAGGGGGACAGGGCCTACCTACGAGCAGTACTTC.

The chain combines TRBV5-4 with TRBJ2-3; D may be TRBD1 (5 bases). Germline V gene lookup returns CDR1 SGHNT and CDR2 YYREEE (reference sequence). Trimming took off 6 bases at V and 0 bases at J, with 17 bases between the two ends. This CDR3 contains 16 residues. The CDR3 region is CASTEGVMWSTDTQYF. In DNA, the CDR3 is TGTGCCAGCACCGAAGGGGTAATGTGGAGCACAGATACGCAGTATTTT.

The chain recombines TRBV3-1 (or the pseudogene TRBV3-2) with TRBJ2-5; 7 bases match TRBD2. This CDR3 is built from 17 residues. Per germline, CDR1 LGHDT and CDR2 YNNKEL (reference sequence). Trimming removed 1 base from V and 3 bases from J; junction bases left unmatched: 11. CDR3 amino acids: CASSQVAPERGEETQYF. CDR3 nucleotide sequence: TGTGCCAGCAGCCAAGTGGCCCCTGAGCGGGGTGAAGAGACCCAGTACTTC.

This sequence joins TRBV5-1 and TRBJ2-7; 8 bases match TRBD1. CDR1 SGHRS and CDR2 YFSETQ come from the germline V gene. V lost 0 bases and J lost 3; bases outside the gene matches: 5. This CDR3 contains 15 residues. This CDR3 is CASSLDEDRDYEQYF. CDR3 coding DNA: TGCGCCAGCAGCTTGGATGAGGACAGGGACTACGAGCAGTACTTC.

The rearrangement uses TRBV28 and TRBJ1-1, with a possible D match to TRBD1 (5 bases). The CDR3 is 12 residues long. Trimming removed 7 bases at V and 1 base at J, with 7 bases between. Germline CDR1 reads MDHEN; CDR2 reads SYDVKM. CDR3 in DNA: TGTGCCAGCAAGGGGTGGAACACTGAAGCTTTCTTT. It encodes CASKGWNTEAFF.

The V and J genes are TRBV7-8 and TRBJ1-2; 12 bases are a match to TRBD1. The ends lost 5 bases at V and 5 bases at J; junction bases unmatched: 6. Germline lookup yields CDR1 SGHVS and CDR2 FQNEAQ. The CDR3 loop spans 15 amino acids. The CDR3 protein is CASSTGTGGSYGYTF. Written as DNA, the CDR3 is TGTGCCAGCAGCACTGGGACAGGGGGCTCTTATGGCTACACCTTC.

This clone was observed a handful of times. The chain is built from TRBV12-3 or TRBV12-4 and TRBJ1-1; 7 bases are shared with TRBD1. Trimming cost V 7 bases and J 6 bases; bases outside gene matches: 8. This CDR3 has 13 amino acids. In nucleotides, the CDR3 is TGTGCCAGCACCCGACAGGGAGGTTCTGAAGCTTTCTTT. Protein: CASTRQGGSEAFF.

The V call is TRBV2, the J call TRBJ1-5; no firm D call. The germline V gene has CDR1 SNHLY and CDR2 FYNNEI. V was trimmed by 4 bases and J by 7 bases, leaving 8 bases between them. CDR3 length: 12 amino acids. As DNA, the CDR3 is TGTGCCAGCAGTGGCCAGGTCCAGCCCCAGCATTTT. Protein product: CASSGQVQPQHF.

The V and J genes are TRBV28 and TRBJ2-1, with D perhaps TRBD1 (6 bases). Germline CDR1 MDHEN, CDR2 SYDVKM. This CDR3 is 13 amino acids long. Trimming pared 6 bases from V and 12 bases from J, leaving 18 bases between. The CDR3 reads CASSLSNPQGQFF. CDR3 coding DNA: TGTGCCAGCAGCCTGTCTAACCCACAGGGGCAGTTCTTC.

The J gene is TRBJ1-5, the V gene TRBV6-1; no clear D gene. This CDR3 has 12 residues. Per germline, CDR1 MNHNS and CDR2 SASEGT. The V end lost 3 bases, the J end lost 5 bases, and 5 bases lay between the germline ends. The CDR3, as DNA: TGTGCCAGCAGTGAGACTTATCAGCCCCAGCATTTT. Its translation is CASSETYQPQHF.

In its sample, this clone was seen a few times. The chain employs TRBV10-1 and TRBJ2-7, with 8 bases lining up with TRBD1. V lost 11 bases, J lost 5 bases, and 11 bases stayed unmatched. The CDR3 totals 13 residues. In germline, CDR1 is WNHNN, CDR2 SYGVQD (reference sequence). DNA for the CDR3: TGCGCCGTTCGGACAGGGAACTCTAACGAGCAGTACTTC. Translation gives CAVRTGNSNEQYF.

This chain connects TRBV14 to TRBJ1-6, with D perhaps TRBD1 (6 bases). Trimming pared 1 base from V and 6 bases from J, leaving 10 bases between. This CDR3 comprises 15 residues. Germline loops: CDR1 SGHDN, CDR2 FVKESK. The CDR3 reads CASSQGGLLNSPLHF. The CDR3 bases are TGTGCCAGCAGCCAAGGGGGGCTACTTAATTCACCCCTCCACTTT.

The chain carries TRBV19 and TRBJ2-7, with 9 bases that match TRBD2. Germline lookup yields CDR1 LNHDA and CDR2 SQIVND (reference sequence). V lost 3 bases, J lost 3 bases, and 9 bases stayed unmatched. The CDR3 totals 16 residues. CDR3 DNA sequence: TGTGCCAGTAGTATGTATTGCCTAGCGGGGTGCTACGAGCAGTACTTC. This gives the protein CASSMYCLAGCYEQYF.

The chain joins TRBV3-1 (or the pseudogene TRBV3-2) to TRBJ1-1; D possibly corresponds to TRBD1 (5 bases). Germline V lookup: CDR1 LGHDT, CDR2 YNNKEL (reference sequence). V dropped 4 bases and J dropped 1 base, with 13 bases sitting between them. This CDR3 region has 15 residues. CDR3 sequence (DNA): TGTGCCAGCAGCCGGACAAGAAGCGAGAACACTGAAGCTTTCTTT. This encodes CASSRTRSENTEAFF.

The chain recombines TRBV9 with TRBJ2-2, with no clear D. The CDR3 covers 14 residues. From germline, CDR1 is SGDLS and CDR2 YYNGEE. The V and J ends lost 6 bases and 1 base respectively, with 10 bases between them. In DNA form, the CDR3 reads TGTGCCAGCACTATCTCAGGGAACACCGGGGAGCTGTTTTTT. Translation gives CASTISGNTGELFF.

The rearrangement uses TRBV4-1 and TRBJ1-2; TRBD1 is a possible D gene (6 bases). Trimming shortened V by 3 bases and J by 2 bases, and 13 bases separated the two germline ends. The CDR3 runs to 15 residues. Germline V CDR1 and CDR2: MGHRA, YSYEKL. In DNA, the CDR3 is TGCGCCAGCAGCCAGTCCCGGACAGAAAACTATGGCTACACCTTC. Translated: CASSQSRTENYGYTF.